These T cell receptor beta chains were read from a single sample in a study of vaccination and CD4 T cells after COVID-19. One entry per CDR3 protein, called by TCRdb with MiXCR from the PCR reads. The sample lists 5,500 to 7,000 distinct CDR3 sequences, around a third seen once, with around 31% in the top ten. For these receptors, no antigen is known. Material for sequencing was CD4+ T cells from blood, cultured in vitro. The receptors shown here come from a human donor in good health. Both conserved end residues are part of each CDR3. Each record gives: D gene, V gene, clone size, J gene, CDR3 DNA, CDR3 protein. The D gene is left open where the match is weak. Clone size is given for some rows only: seen once, a few or many times, or a class if the clone is expanded.

d_call: TRBD2; v_call: TRBV29-1; clone_size: -; j_call: TRBJ2-7; cdr3_nt: TGCAGCGTTTGGACTAGCGGGAGGAGAGTGTCCTACGAGCAGTACTTC; cdr3_aa: CSVWTSGRRVSYEQYF
d_call: -; v_call: TRBV11-2; clone_size: few; j_call: TRBJ1-1; cdr3_nt: TGTGCCAGCAGCTTTAGACCTGGACAAGGAGCTGAAGCTTTCTTT; cdr3_aa: CASSFRPGQGAEAFF
d_call: -; v_call: TRBV29-1; clone_size: few; j_call: TRBJ2-7; cdr3_nt: TGCAGCGTTACGGCAGGGGGGTACGAGCAGTACTTC; cdr3_aa: CSVTAGGYEQYF
d_call: -; v_call: TRBV11-2; clone_size: -; j_call: TRBJ2-7; cdr3_nt: TGTGCCAGCAGCTTAGGACAGTACGACTACGAGCAGTACTTC; cdr3_aa: CASSLGQYDYEQYF
d_call: TRBD1; v_call: TRBV5-1; clone_size: -; j_call: TRBJ2-7; cdr3_nt: TGCGCCAGCAGCTTGACCCAGGGGGCTAACGAGCAGTACTTC; cdr3_aa: CASSLTQGANEQYF
d_call: -; v_call: TRBV19; clone_size: -; j_call: TRBJ2-3; cdr3_nt: TGTGCCAGTCGGGACCACAAAAGGGGCACAGATACGCAGTATTTT; cdr3_aa: CASRDHKRGTDTQYF
d_call: -; v_call: TRBV6-1; clone_size: once; j_call: TRBJ1-6; cdr3_nt: TGTGCCAGCAGTGTATGGGACCAGGGGAGAGGTTCACCCCTCCACTTT; cdr3_aa: CASSVWDQGRGSPLHF
d_call: -; v_call: TRBV10-2; clone_size: few; j_call: TRBJ2-2; cdr3_nt: TGCGCCAGCATGAGCGGGCCCCTCGGGGGGGAGCTGTTTTTT; cdr3_aa: CASMSGPLGGELFF
d_call: -; v_call: TRBV10-3; clone_size: -; j_call: TRBJ2-1; cdr3_nt: TGTGCCAACTCGATCGACTCCTACAATGAGCAGTTCTTC; cdr3_aa: CANSIDSYNEQFF
d_call: -; v_call: TRBV6-5; clone_size: few; j_call: TRBJ1-5; cdr3_nt: TGTGCCAGCAGTTACTCGGCTGGGCAGCCCCAGCATTTT; cdr3_aa: CASSYSAGQPQHF
d_call: TRBD2; v_call: TRBV6-1; clone_size: few; j_call: TRBJ2-1; cdr3_nt: TGTGCCAGCAGACTAGCGGGAGGGAGCTCCTACAATGAGCAGTTCTTC; cdr3_aa: CASRLAGGSSYNEQFF
d_call: -; v_call: TRBV14; clone_size: -; j_call: TRBJ1-1; cdr3_nt: TGTGCCAGCAGCCAAGTTGGGGGTAAAGCTTTCTTT; cdr3_aa: CASSQVGGKAFF
d_call: TRBD1; v_call: TRBV20-1; clone_size: few; j_call: TRBJ1-5; cdr3_nt: TGCAGTGCTAGGGGACAGGGTCAACAGCCCCAGCATTTT; cdr3_aa: CSARGQGQQPQHF
d_call: TRBD1; v_call: TRBV20-1; clone_size: few; j_call: TRBJ2-5; cdr3_nt: TGCAGTGCTAGAGATAGTACAGGGGTAGGGGAGACCCAGTACTTC; cdr3_aa: CSARDSTGVGETQYF
d_call: -; v_call: TRBV19; clone_size: -; j_call: TRBJ1-1; cdr3_nt: TGTGCCAGTGGGCAAGGGGTTCAGACTGAAGCTTTCTTT; cdr3_aa: CASGQGVQTEAFF
d_call: -; v_call: TRBV7-2; clone_size: -; j_call: TRBJ2-7; cdr3_nt: TGTGCCAGCAGCTTATACGCCTACGAGCAGTACTTC; cdr3_aa: CASSLYAYEQYF
d_call: TRBD1; v_call: TRBV27; clone_size: once; j_call: TRBJ1-3; cdr3_nt: TGTGCCAGCAGGCGACGACAGGGTAGCTCTGGAAACACCATATATTTT; cdr3_aa: CASRRRQGSSGNTIYF
d_call: TRBD1; v_call: TRBV6-5; clone_size: -; j_call: TRBJ2-7; cdr3_nt: TGTGCCAGCAGTTTGGGACAGGGCTACTCCCAGCAGTACTTC; cdr3_aa: CASSLGQGYSQQYF
d_call: TRBD1; v_call: TRBV6-1; clone_size: -; j_call: TRBJ1-2; cdr3_nt: TGTGCCAGCATCTCTGGAGGGACAGATCGCTATGGCTACACCTTC; cdr3_aa: CASISGGTDRYGYTF
d_call: TRBD2; v_call: TRBV27; clone_size: -; j_call: TRBJ2-3; cdr3_nt: TGTGCCAGCAGTTTAATAGCGGGTAGCACAGATACGCAGTATTTT; cdr3_aa: CASSLIAGSTDTQYF
d_call: TRBD1; v_call: TRBV7-6; clone_size: -; j_call: TRBJ1-4; cdr3_nt: TGTGCCAGCAGCGCGAGACAGGGGGCTAAACTGTTTTTT; cdr3_aa: CASSARQGAKLFF
d_call: TRBD1; v_call: TRBV11-2; clone_size: few; j_call: TRBJ2-7; cdr3_nt: TGTGCCAGCAGCACCGGGACAGCCTCCTACGAGCAGTACTTC; cdr3_aa: CASSTGTASYEQYF
d_call: -; v_call: TRBV28; clone_size: few; j_call: TRBJ2-3; cdr3_nt: TGTGCCAGCAGTTTATGGGCAGATACGCAGTATTTT; cdr3_aa: CASSLWADTQYF